A single TCR beta chain is shown here with its context. The antigen is unknown. These data come from a study of T cell repertoires in cytomegalovirus infection. Whole-study context: A matching HLA type, together with CMV infection, was signaled by public TCR beta signatures. General observations from the study: The ex vivo response was dominated by HLA-C-restricted CMV-specific TCR beta clonotypes. Cumulative public TCR beta family frequency identified CMV carriers with the relevant HLA.

MiXCR, run by TCRdb on the reads, gives a single entry per CDR3 protein. The table includes around 740,000 distinct CDR3 sequences, 35% to 40% detected once. The sequenced material came from PBMCs. The TCR sequence derives from a human donor in good health (CMV status not recorded). Some clones in this sample may be carry-over from other donors' samples.

The CDR3 nucleotides read TGTGCCAGCAGCAACCCCTCCGGGACTCCGTCGAGAGAGCAGTACTTC. This encodes CASSNPSGTPSREQYF. The V and J genes are TRBV5-5 and TRBJ2-7; D may be TRBD2 (6 bases). The CDR3 totals 16 residues. CDR1 is SGHKS, CDR2 YYEKEE, per germline (reference sequence). V lost 4 bases, J lost 7 bases, and 24 bases lay in between.